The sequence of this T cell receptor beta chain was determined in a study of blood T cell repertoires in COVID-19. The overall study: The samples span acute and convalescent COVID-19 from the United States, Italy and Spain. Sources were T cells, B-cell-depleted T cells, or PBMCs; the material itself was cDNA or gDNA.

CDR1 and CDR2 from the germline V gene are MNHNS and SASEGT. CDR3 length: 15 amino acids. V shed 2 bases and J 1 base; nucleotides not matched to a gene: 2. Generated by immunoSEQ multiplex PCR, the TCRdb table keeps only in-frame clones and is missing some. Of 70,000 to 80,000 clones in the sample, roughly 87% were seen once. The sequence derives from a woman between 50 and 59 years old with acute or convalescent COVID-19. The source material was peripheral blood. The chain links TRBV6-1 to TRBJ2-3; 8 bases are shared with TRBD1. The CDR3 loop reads CASSETTGGTDTQYF. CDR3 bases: TGTGCCAGCAGTGAAACGACAGGGGGCACAGATACGCAGTATTTT.